One and the same sample provided the 20 T cell receptor beta chains below, sequenced in a study of blood T cell repertoires in COVID-19. Method: immunoSEQ multiplex PCR; TCRdb's copy keeps in-frame clones and lacks some. The table includes about 170,000 clones, 89% detected once. Sample: PBMCs or T cells enriched from blood (not recorded which). The receptors here all came from a woman under 30 who had recovered from COVID-19.

The rearrangement uses TRBV15 and TRBJ1-1; TRBD1 might be the D (5 bases). The V gene lost 4 bases and the J gene lost 3 bases, with 18 bases spanning the gap. The CDR3 extends over 16 amino acids. Germline-derived CDR1 and CDR2 are LNHNV and YYDKDF (reference sequence). CDR3 amino acids: CATSTRGGTVDTEAFF. CDR3 DNA sequence: TGTGCCACCAGCACCCGGGGGGGGACGGTGGACACTGAAGCTTTCTTT.

The gene calls are TRBV27 and TRBJ2-7; a possible D gene is TRBD2 (7 bases). Germline V gene data show CDR1 as MNHEY and CDR2 as SMNVEV (reference sequence). V was trimmed by 9 bases and J by 4 bases, leaving 10 bases between them. This CDR3 is 11 amino acids long. The CDR3 DNA reads as TGTGCCAGTAGGGGGGGGTACGAGCAGTACTTC. Protein: CASRGGYEQYF.

This clone came up once. V is TRBV27 and J is TRBJ2-5, with D possibly matching TRBD1 (6 bases). The CDR3 extends over 13 amino acids. Trimming pared 4 bases from V and 5 bases from J, leaving 11 bases between. Germline CDR1 and CDR2: MNHEY and SMNVEV (reference sequence). CDR3 DNA: TGTGCCAGCAGTTCCCAGGGGTGGGAGACCCAGTACTTC. Encoded protein: CASSSQGWETQYF.

The gene calls are TRBV18 and TRBJ2-7; TRBD1 agrees at 7 bases. Germline V CDR1 and CDR2: KGHSH, LQKENI. CDR3 length: 13 amino acids. Unmatched junction bases numbered 4, after V lost 3 bases and J lost 5 bases. The CDR3 loop is CASSPTGDHEQYF. CDR3 bases: TGTGCCAGCTCACCTACAGGGGACCACGAGCAGTACTTC. The full variable domain, rest sourced from reference TRBV18 and TRBJ2-7, is NAGVMQNPRHLVRRRGQEARLRCSPMKGHSHVYWYRQLPEEGLKFMVYLQKENIIDESGMPKERFSAEFPKEGPSILRIQQVVRGDSAAYFCASSPTGDHEQYFGPGTRLTVT.

V and J are TRBV18 and TRBJ2-5; 11 bases line up with TRBD1. Germline V CDR1 and CDR2: KGHSH, LQKENI. Trimming took 3 bases from V and 0 from J; bases not matched to a gene: 0. The CDR3 extends over 15 amino acids. CDR3 residues: CASSPGQGDQETQYF. The CDR3 DNA follows: TGTGCCAGCTCACCGGGACAGGGGGACCAAGAGACCCAGTACTTC.

The chain recombines TRBV27 with TRBJ2-1, with 11 bases identical to TRBD2. This CDR3 has 16 amino acids. Per the germline V gene, CDR1 is MNHEY and CDR2 is SMNVEV (reference sequence). V was clipped by 2 bases and J by 5 bases; unmatched bases: 5. CDR3 loop: CASSLGILAGDNEQFF. CDR3 nucleotide sequence: TGTGCCAGCAGTTTAGGGATACTAGCGGGGGACAATGAGCAGTTCTTC.

The chain combines TRBV9 with TRBJ2-5, with 12 bases fitting TRBD1. The germline gives CDR1 SGDLS, CDR2 YYNGEE. The V segment lost 0 bases and the J segment 5 bases; nucleotides outside the gene matches: 17. The CDR3 runs 20 residues. The CDR3 DNA sequence: TGTGCCAGCAGCGTAGGGTACAACCGGGACAGGGGGCGAATGGGTGAGACCCAGTACTTC. It is translated as CASSVGYNRDRGRMGETQYF.

Here the CDR3 DNA reads TGCGCCAGCAGCTTGGAGGACAGGGTCACAGATACGCAGTATTTT. Translated: CASSLEDRVTDTQYF. The chain links TRBV5-1 to TRBJ2-3; 8 bases map to TRBD1. The J segment lost 2 bases and the V segment lost 0 bases, leaving 2 bases of the junction unmatched. CDR1 and CDR2 from the germline V gene are SGHRS and YFSETQ. The CDR3 loop spans 15 amino acids.

The chain uses TRBV10-3 and TRBJ2-1; TRBD2 aligns across 9 bases. The CDR3 contains 14 residues. The germline V gene has CDR1 ENHRY and CDR2 SYGVKD. The trim removed 6 bases at V and 10 bases at J, leaving 10 bases unmatched. The CDR3 here is CAIRGVAGEKEQFF. Here the CDR3 DNA reads TGTGCCATCAGGGGGGTAGCGGGAGAGAAGGAGCAGTTCTTC.

This sequence joins TRBV7-9 and TRBJ2-7, with a tentative D call TRBD1 (5 bases). The CDR3 contains 16 residues. CDR1 is SEHNR, CDR2 FQNEAQ, per germline (reference sequence). Trimming stripped 5 bases from V and 0 bases from J, with 17 bases between. Here the CDR3 reads CASSVKGRTSSYEQYF. In DNA, the CDR3 is TGTGCCAGCAGCGTTAAGGGGCGCACAAGCTCCTACGAGCAGTACTTC. Supplemented by reference TRBV7-9 and TRBJ2-7, the full variable domain reads DTGVSQNPRHKITKRGQNVTFRCDPISEHNRLYWYRQTLGQGPEFLTYFQNEAQLEKSRLLSDRFSAERPKGSFSTLEIQRTEQGDSAMYLCASSVKGRTSSYEQYFGPGTRLTVT.

The chain couples TRBV4-2 to TRBJ1-5, with TRBD1 matching over 7 bases. This CDR3 has 15 residues. The germline CDR1 and CDR2 sequences are LGHNA and YNFKEQ. V trimming: 1 base; J trimming: 5 bases; junction bases outside the gene matches: 5. The CDR3 sequence is CASSQGGQLDQPQHF. The CDR3 DNA sequence: TGTGCCAGCAGCCAAGGGGGACAGCTGGATCAGCCCCAGCATTTT.

This rearrangement joins TRBV6-6 to TRBJ2-7, with TRBD1 matching over 10 bases. There are 16 residues in the CDR3. Trimming at V came to 5 bases and at J to 3 bases, leaving 10 bases not matched to a gene. The V gene's germline CDR1 is MNHNY and CDR2 SVGAGI (reference sequence). CDR3 in DNA: TGTGCCAGCAGTCCCGACAGGGGGCCCTCCGTCTACGAGCAGTACTTC. This translates into CASSPDRGPSVYEQYF.

This chain connects TRBV5-1 to TRBJ2-5, with D hard to call. The CDR3 totals 16 residues. Germline V gives CDR1 SGHRS, CDR2 YFSETQ. V was pared by 2 bases and J by 2 bases, with 16 bases between. CDR3 sequence reads: CASSFSRSLRQETQYF. In DNA, the CDR3 is TGCGCCAGCAGCTTTTCCCGGTCCTTACGACAAGAGACCCAGTACTTC.

The chain has TRBV20-1 and TRBJ2-1, with 7 bases matching TRBD1. CDR1 DFQATT and CDR2 SNEGSKA come from the germline V gene (reference sequence). This CDR3 comprises 15 residues. The J segment lost 7 bases and the V segment lost 3 bases, leaving 12 bases of the junction unmatched. The CDR3: CSASETGEWANEQFF. CDR3 bases: TGCAGTGCTAGTGAAACAGGGGAATGGGCAAATGAGCAGTTCTTC.

The chain combines TRBV7-6 with TRBJ2-1; 12 nucleotides agree with TRBD1. The CDR3 runs 15 residues. J gave up 7 bases and V 5 bases, and 6 bases lay outside the gene matches. CDR1 is SGHVS, CDR2 FNYEAQ, per germline. Written as DNA, the CDR3 is TGTGCCAGCAGCCAGGGACAGGGGGCTGGAAATGAGCAGTTCTTC. It codes for CASSQGQGAGNEQFF.

The chain has TRBV30 and TRBJ2-2; no clear D gene. The V end was cut by 1 base, the J end by 5 bases, with 8 bases between. The CDR3 totals 13 residues. Germline loops: CDR1 GTSNPN, CDR2 SVGIG (reference sequence). The CDR3 DNA is TGTGCCTGGAGTGCCAGCGAGACCGGGGAGCTGTTTTTT. Its protein product is CAWSASETGELFF.

The V gene is TRBV5-4, the J gene TRBJ2-5; 13 positions agree with TRBD2. Germline CDR1 is SGHNT and CDR2 is YYREEE (reference sequence). The CDR3 sequence is 16 residues long. V shed 3 bases, J shed 4 bases, and the junction held 6 bases outside the gene matches. The CDR3 DNA reads TGTGCCAGCAGCTCCGGACTAGCGGGAGCCACAGAGACCCAGTACTTC. It is translated as CASSSGLAGATETQYF.

In its sample, this clone was seen once. The chain carries TRBV18 and TRBJ1-2; TRBD1 might be the D (5 bases). Trimming took 8 bases from V and 2 from J, leaving 15 bases between them. From germline, CDR1 is KGHSH and CDR2 LQKENI. The CDR3 consists of 14 residues. CDR3: CASNFLDSNYGYTF. In nucleotides, the CDR3 is TGTGCCAGCAATTTCTTAGACAGCAACTATGGCTACACCTTC.

V and J are TRBV28 and TRBJ1-2; weak D call: TRBD1 (6 bases). V dropped 5 bases and J dropped 3 bases, with 13 bases sitting between them. There are 14 residues in the CDR3. CDR1 is MDHEN, CDR2 SYDVKM, per germline. The CDR3 DNA sequence: TGTGCCAGCAGTCCGACAGGTCCAGACTATGGCTACACCTTC. It codes for CASSPTGPDYGYTF.

The chain employs TRBV24-1 and TRBJ2-3; 7 bases map to TRBD1. In germline, CDR1 is KGHDR, CDR2 SFDVKD. This CDR3 is built from 12 residues. The J segment lost 12 bases and the V segment lost 3 bases, leaving 5 bases of the junction unmatched. The CDR3 DNA sequence: TGTGCCACCAGTGATCCGACAGGGTATCAGTATTTT. Translated, it gives CATSDPTGYQYF.